This T cell receptor (beta chain) was identified during a study of T cells in women clearing cervical HPV infection. As concerns this clone: The sequence runs out 3 residues before the end of the CDR3; the remainder is reconstructed from the germline J gene.

CDR3 length: 14 amino acids. Germline V gives CDR1 DFQATT, CDR2 SNEGSKA (reference sequence). V was clipped by 0 bases and J by 6 bases, with 13 bases between them. The assay was immunoSEQ multiplex PCR, and TCRdb's table has in-frame clones only and misses some. The sample data list around 30,000 clones. This TCR derives from a woman between 18 and 69 years old with a cervical HPV16 infection that either progressed to CIN3+ or cleared (not recorded which). The rearrangement joins TRBV20-1 to TRBJ2-3; TRBD2 might be the D (7 bases). The sample comprised blood buffy coat. The CDR3 sequence is CSARDARGQDTQYF. The part of the CDR3 DNA that was read is TGCAGTGCTAGAGATGCGCGGGGGCAGGATACG.